This T cell receptor (beta chain) is drawn from a study of blood T cell repertoires in COVID-19. Turning to the study itself: T cells, B-cell-depleted T cells, or PBMCs supplied cDNA or gDNA.

V was shortened by 4 bases and J by 4 bases, with 11 bases between the two germline ends. Germline CDR1 is SNHLY and CDR2 is FYNNEI. This CDR3 contains 14 residues. The table came from immunoSEQ multiplex PCR; TCRdb's copy has only in-frame clones and leaves some out. The sample lists 86,000 or so clones, around nine tenths occurring once. The chain couples TRBV2 to TRBJ2-1; possibly TRBD2 for D (6 bases). The sample was peripheral blood. This receptor was obtained from a man in his fifties or sixties with active or convalescent COVID-19. The CDR3 DNA reads as TGTGCCAGCAGTGCCTACCGGGAGTACAATGAGCAGTTCTTC. Translated, it gives CASSAYREYNEQFF. Complete variable domain (other parts from reference TRBV2 and TRBJ2-1): EPEVTQTPSHQVTQMGQEVILRCVPISNHLYFYWYRQILGQKVEFLVSFYNNEISEKSEIFDDQFSVERPDGSNFTLKIRSTKLEDSAMYFCASSAYREYNEQFFGPGTRLTVL.